This is a list of T cell receptor beta chains from one sample in a study of glioma-infiltrating T cells after dendritic cell vaccination. Measured with immunoSEQ multiplex PCR; TCRdb has only the in-frame clones, and not every one. Here the sample spans some 30,000 clones, around nine tenths being singletons. The sequenced sample was blood, obtained before dendritic cell vaccination. These receptors all stem from a human donor with glioblastoma. Each CDR3 is given with its conserved first and last residue. Each record gives: J gene, clone size, V gene, D gene, CDR3 DNA, CDR3 protein. D genes are given only for firm matches. Expanded clones are given a class, and other clones once, few, many or no size at all.

>TRBJ2-7|NA|TRBV5-4|NA
TGTGCCAGCAGCCCGGGAGTTTTCTACGAGCAGTACTTC
CASSPGVFYEQYF
>TRBJ2-3|NA|TRBV27|NA
TGTGCCAGATTGCCGAGGAGGACGCAGTATTTT
CARLPRRTQYF
>TRBJ1-2|NA|TRBV5-1|NA
TGCGCCAGCAGCCCGGAATTCGGGGTTTATGGCTACACCTTC
CASSPEFGVYGYTF
>TRBJ1-2|NA|TRBV6-6|NA
TGTGCCAGCAGGTCCAGGAACTATGGCTACACCTTC
CASRSRNYGYTF
>TRBJ2-5|few|TRBV11-2|TRBD2
TGTGCCAGCAGCTTACCGGGGGGTCCCCAAGAGACCCAGTACTTC
CASSLPGGPQETQYF
>TRBJ1-3|NA|TRBV2|NA
TGTGCCAGCATTGATTCGGGTTTCGGTCGTCGCTCTGGAAACACCATATATTTT
CASIDSGFGRRSGNTIYF
>TRBJ1-4|once|TRBV7-2|NA
TGTGCCAGCAGCTTAGCCGTTACTACAAGGGCGGGAGGTGAAAAACTGTTTTTT
CASSLAVTTRAGGEKLFF
>TRBJ1-2|NA|TRBV20-1|NA
TGCAGTGCCGGGGGGGGAAATGGCTACACCTTC
CSAGGGNGYTF
>TRBJ2-7|NA|TRBV15|NA
TGTGCCACCAGCATTTCCTATGAGCAGTACTTC
CATSISYEQYF
>TRBJ1-6|once|TRBV19|TRBD1
TGTGCCAGTAGTATCGAGACAGGGGCCTATAATTCACCCCTCCACTTT
CASSIETGAYNSPLHF
>TRBJ2-2|NA|TRBV10-1|TRBD1
TGCGCCAGCCCCGAGACCCCGACAGGGGGTAGGACCGGGGAGCTGTTTTTT
CASPETPTGGRTGELFF
>TRBJ1-2|NA|TRBV13|TRBD1
TGTGCCAGCAGCTCCGGGACAGCGAACGTTGGGGATGGCTACACCTTC
CASSSGTANVGDGYTF
>TRBJ2-5|NA|TRBV7-5|NA
TGTGCCAGAAGTCCAGGGTCCGAGACCCAGTACTTC
CARSPGSETQYF
>TRBJ2-7|NA|TRBV2|NA
TGTGCCATGAAACAGGACGGCTACGAGCAGTACTTC
CAMKQDGYEQYF
>TRBJ1-2|NA|TRBV6-6|NA
TGTGCCAGCAGACAGGGCGACTATGGCTACACCTTC
CASRQGDYGYTF
>TRBJ2-5|once|TRBV5-4|NA
TGTGCCAGCAGCTTGGGGGCCCAGGAGGGAGAGACCCAGTACTTC
CASSLGAQEGETQYF
>TRBJ1-2|NA|TRBV19|NA
TGTGCCAGTTCATCCCTCAGGGGAAGGACTAACTATGGCTACACCTTC
CASSSLRGRTNYGYTF